One and the same sample provided the 15 T cell receptor beta chains below, sequenced in a study of spatial heterogeneity in lung cancer. Each CDR3 protein is one row after TCRdb ran MiXCR on the 5' RACE reads. The sample consists of some 52,000 distinct CDR3 sequences, roughly 7.5% of them appearing once. Time point here: sample taken at primary tumor resection. Tumor, nontumor lung or frozen PBMC supplied whole RNA that was sequenced unsorted. The input for sequencing was PBMCs, taken at surgery. The receptor source for this set is a female donor with early-stage non-small cell lung cancer.

Ten or more counts support this clonotype. The J gene is TRBJ2-2, the V gene TRBV28; 7 bases map to TRBD1. CDR3 length: 16 residues. V lost 5 bases, J lost 5 bases, and 11 bases stayed unmatched. Germline V gene data show CDR1 as MDHEN and CDR2 as SYDVKM. CDR3: CASSPPRSRGTGELFF. The CDR3 nucleotides read TGTGCCAGCAGTCCCCCGCGGAGCAGGGGGACCGGGGAGCTGTTTTTT.

In this sample, this clonotype turned up a few times. This chain joins TRBV11-3 and TRBJ2-2; TRBD1 agrees at 10 bases. The CDR3 is 15 amino acids. V was clipped by 5 bases and J by 5 bases; unmatched bases: 5. Germline CDR1 and CDR2: SGHNT and YENEEA. CDR3 sequence reads: CASSPGQGWTGELFF. CDR3 nucleotides: TGTGCCAGCAGCCCGGGACAGGGGTGGACCGGGGAGCTGTTTTTT.

The rearrangement joins TRBV6-1 to TRBJ2-2, with D perhaps TRBD2 (6 bases). The germline V gene encodes CDR1 MNHNS and CDR2 SASEGT. The CDR3 runs 18 residues. V was shortened by 6 bases and J by 1 base, with 21 bases between the two germline ends. The CDR3 is CASRGGRPDRLNTGELFF. As DNA, the CDR3 is TGTGCCAGCAGGGGAGGTAGGCCGGATCGCCTGAACACCGGGGAGCTGTTTTTT.

This clonotype was detected many times. This sequence joins TRBV12-3 or TRBV12-4 and TRBJ2-3; possible D gene TRBD2, 7 bases. The V and J ends lost 3 bases and 5 bases respectively, with 12 bases between them. This CDR3 is 14 amino acids long. CDR3 sequence: CASSLSGGGDTQYF. The DNA of the CDR3 is TGTGCCAGCAGTTTGTCGGGGGGCGGAGATACGCAGTATTTT.

The chain combines TRBV19 with TRBJ2-1; TRBD2 aligns across 11 bases. The CDR3 totals 15 residues. Trimming took 5 bases from V and 7 from J; bases not matched to a gene: 7. Germline CDR1 is LNHDA and CDR2 is SQIVND (reference sequence). This CDR3 reads CASSALAGGWNEQFF. The CDR3, as DNA: TGTGCCAGTAGTGCGTTAGCGGGGGGGTGGAATGAGCAGTTCTTC.

This CDR3 is CASSSPGEGPTDTQYF. CDR3 coding DNA: TGTGCCAGCAGTTCCCCAGGGGAAGGGCCCACAGATACGCAGTATTTT. The chain has TRBV28 and TRBJ2-3, with a weak D call TRBD1 (6 bases). Trimming took 4 bases from V and 2 from J, leaving 16 bases between them. The CDR3 consists of 16 residues. CDR1 and CDR2 (germline): MDHEN, SYDVKM.

There are many counts of this clonotype. The rearrangement uses TRBV6-2 or TRBV6-3 and TRBJ1-1; D gene unclear. The CDR3 consists of 12 residues. V lost 5 bases and J lost 5, with 9 bases in between. Germline values: CDR1 MNHEY, CDR2 SVGEGT. The CDR3 region has the DNA TGTGCCAGCAGTCTCGGGTGGACTGAAGCTTTCTTT. It encodes CASSLGWTEAFF.

This chain links TRBV4-1 with TRBJ2-3; D gene unclear. Per germline, CDR1 MGHRA and CDR2 YSYEKL. The CDR3 has 13 residues. The V end was cut by 2 bases, the J end by 2 bases, with 5 bases between. In nucleotides, the CDR3 is TGCGCCAGCAGCCAACCTCACACAGATACGCAGTATTTT. It encodes CASSQPHTDTQYF.

This clonotype was observed a few times. The J gene is TRBJ2-3, the V gene TRBV9; the match to TRBD2 covers 7 bases. Per germline, CDR1 SGDLS and CDR2 YYNGEE. This CDR3 spans 16 amino acids. Trimming at V came to 0 bases and at J to 2 bases, leaving 6 bases not matched to a gene. The CDR3 loop reads CASSVAGGSLTDTQYF. The CDR3 region has the DNA TGTGCCAGCAGCGTAGCCGGGGGGAGCCTCACAGATACGCAGTATTTT.

The rearrangement joins TRBV3-1 to TRBJ2-3; tentative D call: TRBD1 (6 bases). Germline CDR1 and CDR2: LGHDT and YNNKEL (reference sequence). CDR3 length equals 13 residues. V lost 4 bases, J lost 7 bases, and 12 bases lay in between. The CDR3, as DNA: TGTGCCAGCAGCCCGATAGGGGGTTATACGCAGTATTTT. Translation gives CASSPIGGYTQYF.

This clonotype has only a few counts. This sequence joins TRBV7-8 and TRBJ1-3; D call uncertain. V was cut by 2 bases and J by 2 bases, with 4 bases left in between. The CDR3 runs 13 residues. Germline assignment: CDR1 SGHVS and CDR2 FQNEAQ. This CDR3 reads CASSLRTGNTIYF. The CDR3 DNA reads as TGTGCCAGCAGCTTACGCACTGGAAACACCATATATTTT.

This clonotype was seen only a few times. The chain is built from TRBV7-2 and TRBJ2-6; D ambiguous. The germline gives CDR1 SGHTA, CDR2 FQGNSA. CDR3 size: 12 residues. V shed 10 bases and J shed 2 bases, with 6 bases lying between them. The CDR3 region is CAIDTGANVLTF. The DNA for the CDR3 is TGTGCCATCGACACTGGGGCCAACGTCCTGACTTTC.

This clonotype was picked up many times. The V gene is TRBV6-1, the J gene TRBJ2-6, with 12 bases matching TRBD1. The CDR3 sequence is 18 residues long. With 2 bases clipped from V and 2 bases from J, the junction kept 4 bases outside the gene matches. The germline CDR1 and CDR2 sequences are MNHNS and SASEGT. CDR3 DNA: TGTGCCAGCAGTGAACCGGGACAGGGGGCGCCTGGGGCCAACGTCCTGACTTTC. Translating it yields CASSEPGQGAPGANVLTF.

The chain joins TRBV7-2 to TRBJ2-7; D is unclear. The germline V gene encodes CDR1 SGHTA and CDR2 FQGNSA. V dropped 1 base and J dropped 2 bases, with 9 bases sitting between them. The length of the CDR3 is 14 residues. For the CDR3, the DNA is TGTGCCAGCAGCTTAGGGTTAGCTGCCTACGAGCAGTACTTC. Its protein is CASSLGLAAYEQYF.

This clonotype occurred many times. CDR3 protein: CAWSTLGREEYGYTF. The CDR3 DNA follows: TGTGCCTGGAGTACCCTAGGCAGGGAAGAATATGGCTACACCTTC. The chain recombines TRBV30 with TRBJ1-2; D might be TRBD1 (5 bases). The CDR3 runs to 15 residues. In germline, CDR1 is GTSNPN, CDR2 SVGIG (reference sequence). Trimming stripped 2 bases from V and 5 bases from J, with 18 bases between.